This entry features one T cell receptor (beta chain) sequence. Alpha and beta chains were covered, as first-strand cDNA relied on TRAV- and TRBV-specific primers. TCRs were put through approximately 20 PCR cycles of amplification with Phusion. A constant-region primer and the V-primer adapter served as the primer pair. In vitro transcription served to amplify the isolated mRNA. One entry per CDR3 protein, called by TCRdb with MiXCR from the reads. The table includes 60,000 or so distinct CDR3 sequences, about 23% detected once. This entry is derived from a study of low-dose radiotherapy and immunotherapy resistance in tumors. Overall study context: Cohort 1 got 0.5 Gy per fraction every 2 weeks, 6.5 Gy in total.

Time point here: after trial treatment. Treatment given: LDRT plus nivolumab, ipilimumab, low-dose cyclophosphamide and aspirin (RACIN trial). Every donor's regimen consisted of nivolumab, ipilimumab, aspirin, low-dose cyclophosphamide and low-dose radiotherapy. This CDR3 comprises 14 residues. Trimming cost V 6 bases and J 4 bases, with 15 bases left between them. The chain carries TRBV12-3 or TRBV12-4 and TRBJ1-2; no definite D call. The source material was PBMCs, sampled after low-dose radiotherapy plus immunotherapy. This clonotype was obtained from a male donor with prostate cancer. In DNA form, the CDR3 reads TGTGCCAGCAGCCCCGACGGAGGGTCCTATGGCTACACCTTC. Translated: CASSPDGGSYGYTF.